The 4 T cell receptor beta chains below all came from one sample that was sequenced in a study of T cells in Graves' hyperthyroidism and ophthalmopathy. RNA transcripts gave rise to amplified TCR beta CDR3 regions. First-round RT-PCR with HTBI primers amplified the TCR CDR3 region. TCRdb re-called the multiplex PCR reads through MiXCR, storing one row per CDR3 protein. The table has about 350,000 distinct CDR3 sequences, more than 11% seen once. Source material: blood. The receptors here all came from a woman aged 30 to 39 with Graves' hyperthyroidism.

In its sample, this clonotype was seen a few times. This chain connects TRBV28 to TRBJ1-4; no clear D gene. Trimming cost V 4 bases and J 5 bases, with 14 bases left between them. Germline V gives CDR1 MDHEN, CDR2 SYDVKM. The CDR3 consists of 15 residues. CDR3 coding DNA: TGTGCCAGCAGTTCCCCCGGCTTCCTAAATGAAAAACTGTTTTTT. Translating it yields CASSSPGFLNEKLFF.

V usage is TRBV7-8 and J usage is TRBJ2-7; 9 bases map to TRBD1. The CDR3 is 14 amino acids. Trimming removed 5 bases from V and 2 bases from J; junction bases left unmatched: 4. Germline V lookup: CDR1 SGHVS, CDR2 FQNEAQ. CDR3 loop: CASSRQGGTYEQYF. In nucleotides, the CDR3 is TGTGCCAGCAGCCGACAGGGGGGAACCTACGAGCAGTACTTC. Drawing the rest from reference TRBV7-8 and TRBJ2-7, the complete variable domain is GAGVSQSPRYKVAKRGQDVALRCDPISGHVSLFWYQQALGQGPEFLTYFQNEAQLDKSGLPSDRFFAERPEGSVSTLKIQRTQQEDSAVYLCASSRQGGTYEQYFGPGTRLTVT.

Comments on this clonotype: A much larger clonotype is one base distant, so this may be a read error. The rearrangement uses TRBV20-1 and TRBJ2-1, with D perhaps matching TRBD2 (7 bases). Per the germline V gene, CDR1 is DFQATT and CDR2 is SNEGSKA (reference sequence). Trimming removed 2 bases from V and 7 bases from J, with 24 bases in between. The CDR3 runs to 17 residues. CDR3 in amino acids: CSARNPWEGELGNEQFF. The CDR3 nucleotides read TGCAGTGCTAGAAATCCTTGGGAGGGGGAGTTGGGGAATGAGCAGTTCTTC.

The V call is TRBV29-1, the J call TRBJ1-1; D unclear. The V end was cut by 2 bases, the J end by 1 base, with 8 bases between. There are 13 residues in the CDR3. In germline, CDR1 is SQVTM, CDR2 ANQGSEA. The CDR3 loop reads CSVESGRNTEAFF. DNA of the CDR3: TGCAGCGTTGAATCAGGTCGGAACACTGAAGCTTTCTTT.